This is a list of T cell receptor beta chains from one sample in a study of T cell responses to AZD1222 COVID-19 vaccine. Produced via immunoSEQ multiplex PCR; TCRdb's table is partial and in-frame only. The data show 130,000 to 150,000 clones, around 90% seen once. The source was peripheral blood, collected 28 days after the second AZD1222 dose. The receptors derive from an adult who received the AZD1222 COVID-19 vaccine. Each CDR3 is given with its conserved first and last residue. Not all rows give a size; the values are once, few, many and, for expanded clones, a class.

cdr3_aa v_call clone_size j_call
CAIRDREEKTEAFF TRBV10-3 NA TRBJ1-1
CASSQDLGHSDYGYTF TRBV4-3 NA TRBJ1-2
CASTPKRLLRYEQYF TRBV6-2/TRBV6-3 NA TRBJ2-7
CASSWTANTEAFF TRBV9 NA TRBJ1-1
CASSVRPGPTEDGYTF TRBV5-4 NA TRBJ1-2
CASSFGTGRTEAFF TRBV5-1 NA TRBJ1-1
CASSLDRGRYGYTF TRBV28 NA TRBJ1-2
CASSLNRGAGGSPLHF TRBV7-2 NA TRBJ1-6
CASSRASVGYTF TRBV7-8 NA TRBJ1-2
CASSTKGPDEQFF TRBV21-1 few TRBJ2-1
CASSPRLAGGNRDSTGELFF TRBV7-8 NA TRBJ2-2
CASSPGTGHEKLFF TRBV3-1/TRBV3-2 NA TRBJ1-4
CASSLSGAQETQYF TRBV11-3 once TRBJ2-5
CASSPLGLAGPLSTGELFF TRBV6-2/TRBV6-3 NA TRBJ2-2
CASPKGKWDYGYTF TRBV2 NA TRBJ1-2
CASSRLQQYQETQYF TRBV5-1 once TRBJ2-5
CASSSAGSGSSTGELFF TRBV28 NA TRBJ2-2
CASNAWFLAGGGNEQFF TRBV5-1 NA TRBJ2-1
CASTLGGSDGYTF TRBV19 NA TRBJ1-2
CASSLGDRGILRGYGYTF TRBV5-5 NA TRBJ1-2
CASSPSYEQYF TRBV6-6 NA TRBJ2-7
CASIPRGGSTDTQYF TRBV25-1 NA TRBJ2-3
CASSNSYGGTGELFF TRBV9 NA TRBJ2-2
CASKERGARYEQYF TRBV27 NA TRBJ2-7
CASSMAVDNSPLHF TRBV19 NA TRBJ1-6
CASSRQAYSGNTIYF TRBV7-9 NA TRBJ1-3
CASRTQVQNYGYTF TRBV6-5 NA TRBJ1-2
CASSLFGAGGDEQYF TRBV7-2 few TRBJ2-7
CASSFGPGIRSYEQYF TRBV27 NA TRBJ2-7
CASSPDPGGFGEQYF TRBV4-2 NA TRBJ2-7
CAISENRESPDGYTF TRBV10-3 NA TRBJ1-2
CASSPFSGSSYNEQFF TRBV27 NA TRBJ2-1
CAWSEGGHQPQHF TRBV30 NA TRBJ1-5
CASSPGGPGTGELFF TRBV5-1 once TRBJ2-2
CASSGMGEYEQYF TRBV9 NA TRBJ2-7
CASYPGQAPYEQYF TRBV5-8 NA TRBJ2-7
CASSLGDLRIYEQYF TRBV7-2 NA TRBJ2-7
CASSPDGYTF TRBV7-9 NA TRBJ1-2
CASSIGSGEGYYEQYF TRBV19 NA TRBJ2-7
CASFRGGGDTEAFF TRBV18 once TRBJ1-1
CASSPAGTGGTGELFF TRBV4-3 NA TRBJ2-2